This T cell receptor (beta chain) was found in a study of human T cells and chemical hapten exposure. The CDR3 is 12 amino acids. V lost 3 bases and J 5 bases, leaving 8 bases between the germline ends. This clonotype was recorded at least ten times. Separate cDNA molecules received unique molecular identifiers, which the library attached to them. In the original analysis: Samples ranged from about 23,224 to 690,600 TCRs, with a median of about 96,000. TCRdb re-analysed the RACE reads in MiXCR, keeping a single row per CDR3 protein. TCRdb assigned the V and J calls; the authors' analysis was not used. The sample lists around 31,000 distinct CDR3 sequences, about 7% occurring once. Time point given: healthy volunteer bleed at 2 weeks. It was unfractionated whole blood from which total RNA was extracted.

The receptor's source is a human donor in good health. Some clones in this sample may be carry-over from other donors' samples. Source material: whole blood. The V call is TRBV12-3 or TRBV12-4, the J call TRBJ2-7; D tentatively reads TRBD1 or TRBD2 (5 bases each). The CDR3 nucleotides are TGTGCCAGCAGTTTCTGGGACGACGAGCAGTACTTC. As protein: CASSFWDDEQYF.